A selection of T cell receptor beta chains follows, all from one sample in a study of T cells expressing NK-cell markers. TCRdb reprocessed the 5' RACE reads and stores each CDR3 protein as one record, lacking DNA. In total, the table holds under 500,000 distinct CDR3 sequences. Material for sequencing was blood T cells: a sorted CD56 or NKG2C T cell subset, CD4+ or CD8+ T cells, or bulk PBMC T cells (not recorded which). Receptors were obtained from a woman between 18 and 70 years old in good health. Both conserved end residues are part of each CDR3.

j_gene: TRBJ2-1
v_gene: TRBV6-5
CDR3aa: CASSLRDRDNEQFF

j_gene: TRBJ2-1
v_gene: TRBV12-3/TRBV12-4
CDR3aa: CACGGMTYNEQFF

j_gene: TRBJ2-2
v_gene: TRBV29-1
CDR3aa: CSVLGQGTGELFF

j_gene: TRBJ2-4
v_gene: TRBV28
CDR3aa: CASTRAGTKQNIQYF

j_gene: TRBJ1-1
v_gene: TRBV6-5
CDR3aa: CASSSYRVEAEAFF

j_gene: TRBJ2-3
v_gene: TRBV2
CDR3aa: CASSWLAGTTDTQYF

j_gene: TRBJ1-1
v_gene: TRBV10-2
CDR3aa: CASSEAGTGYRMNTEAFF

j_gene: TRBJ2-5
v_gene: TRBV5-1
CDR3aa: CASSLYRDRQETQYF

j_gene: TRBJ1-4
v_gene: TRBV12-3/TRBV12-4
CDR3aa: CASSSPGAEKLFF

j_gene: TRBJ2-7
v_gene: TRBV28
CDR3aa: CASSPGRGTLSYEQYF

j_gene: TRBJ1-2
v_gene: TRBV20-1
CDR3aa: CSATEGSEGYTF

j_gene: TRBJ2-5
v_gene: TRBV7-6
CDR3aa: CASSPRGGGTQYF

j_gene: TRBJ2-6
v_gene: TRBV25-1
CDR3aa: CASSPSPGGANVLTF

j_gene: TRBJ2-1
v_gene: TRBV9
CDR3aa: CATSGGTAYNEQFF

j_gene: TRBJ1-2
v_gene: TRBV4-3
CDR3aa: CASSQDPTALYGYTF

j_gene: TRBJ1-1
v_gene: TRBV7-2
CDR3aa: CASSLDWGEAFF

j_gene: TRBJ1-6
v_gene: TRBV20-1
CDR3aa: CSATGLPGSPLHF

j_gene: TRBJ1-1
v_gene: TRBV19
CDR3aa: CASSAEAGEAFF

j_gene: TRBJ2-7
v_gene: TRBV6-1
CDR3aa: CASSAILATYEQYF

j_gene: TRBJ1-5
v_gene: TRBV12-3/TRBV12-4
CDR3aa: CASRSSTGTGAYSNQPQHF

j_gene: TRBJ2-3
v_gene: TRBV5-1
CDR3aa: CASSLAAQEDFTDTQYF

j_gene: TRBJ2-5
v_gene: TRBV7-2
CDR3aa: CASSLPRGRGETQYF

j_gene: TRBJ2-3
v_gene: TRBV29-1
CDR3aa: CSVEGTDISTDTQYF

j_gene: TRBJ1-6
v_gene: TRBV11-2
CDR3aa: CASTHSSYNSPLHF

j_gene: TRBJ2-2
v_gene: TRBV4-2
CDR3aa: CASSLAGTRGTGELFF

j_gene: TRBJ2-5
v_gene: TRBV3-1
CDR3aa: CASSQDGAGAQETQYF

j_gene: TRBJ1-1
v_gene: TRBV6-4
CDR3aa: CASSAGRSTEAFF

j_gene: TRBJ2-3
v_gene: TRBV4-2
CDR3aa: CASSGVIAGGTRDTQYF

j_gene: TRBJ2-5
v_gene: TRBV11-2
CDR3aa: CASSFGGSAETQYF

j_gene: TRBJ1-4
v_gene: TRBV6-5
CDR3aa: CASSYSGTATNEKLFF

j_gene: TRBJ2-1
v_gene: TRBV11-2
CDR3aa: CASKYGARETNEQFF

j_gene: TRBJ2-5
v_gene: TRBV6-5
CDR3aa: CASSYPGGKKTQYF

j_gene: TRBJ2-2
v_gene: TRBV29-1
CDR3aa: CSVAEPGRHTGELFF

j_gene: TRBJ2-1
v_gene: TRBV29-1
CDR3aa: CSVDWALSGTYNEQFF

j_gene: TRBJ1-1
v_gene: TRBV7-8
CDR3aa: CASSLAEGNTEAFF

j_gene: TRBJ2-2
v_gene: TRBV6-4
CDR3aa: CASSDSNMSAEGITGELFF

j_gene: TRBJ2-1
v_gene: TRBV7-9
CDR3aa: CASSLGRGQSAYLEQFF

j_gene: TRBJ2-3
v_gene: TRBV4-1
CDR3aa: CASSQWAVSSTDTQYF

j_gene: TRBJ2-7
v_gene: TRBV25-1
CDR3aa: CASSEPGQGLYEQYF

j_gene: TRBJ2-1
v_gene: TRBV6-1
CDR3aa: CASSRLAGGYSYNEQFF

j_gene: TRBJ2-7
v_gene: TRBV20-1
CDR3aa: CSPTPTRSYEQYF

j_gene: TRBJ1-5
v_gene: TRBV6-5
CDR3aa: CAISVGTGVSQPQHF

j_gene: TRBJ2-5
v_gene: TRBV13
CDR3aa: CASSSSVFQETQYF

j_gene: TRBJ1-2
v_gene: TRBV7-2
CDR3aa: CASSEQTGVYGYTF

j_gene: TRBJ2-7
v_gene: TRBV4-2
CDR3aa: CASSRPQGQHYEQYF

j_gene: TRBJ2-3
v_gene: TRBV9
CDR3aa: CASSVESLDTQYF

j_gene: TRBJ2-1
v_gene: TRBV15
CDR3aa: CATSRFASVDEQFF

j_gene: TRBJ2-3
v_gene: TRBV7-9
CDR3aa: CASSLGTEASTDTQYF

j_gene: TRBJ2-1
v_gene: TRBV12-3/TRBV12-4
CDR3aa: CASGGRDHRFF

j_gene: TRBJ2-2
v_gene: TRBV6-6
CDR3aa: CAHTQARTGELFF

j_gene: TRBJ2-3
v_gene: TRBV5-4
CDR3aa: CASSLRGITDTQYF